These 9 T cell receptor beta chains originate from one sample sequenced in a study of OX40 agonist ivuxolimab in advanced cancers. Sequencing was performed with immunoSEQ multiplex PCR; in TCRdb, only in-frame clones are kept and a portion is missing. The table includes about 69,000 clones, 90% to 95% detected once. The starting material was CD4+ or CD8+ T cells sorted from blood, obtained in a trial of the OX40 agonist ivuxolimab. The receptors here all came from an adult with an advanced solid tumor such as melanoma, head and neck, liver or kidney cancer.

The sample holds one count of this clone. This sequence joins TRBV6-1 and TRBJ1-1; D may be TRBD1 (5 bases). This CDR3 spans 13 amino acids. Looked up from germline, CDR1 is MNHNS and CDR2 is SASEGT. Trimming cost V 1 base and J 6 bases, with 9 bases left between them. This chain's CDR3 is CASSEGGRAEAFF. As DNA, the CDR3 is TGTGCCAGCAGTGAAGGGGGCCGGGCTGAAGCTTTCTTT.

This sequence joins TRBV7-9 and TRBJ2-2; no firm D call. The CDR3 extends over 15 amino acids. Germline V lookup: CDR1 SEHNR, CDR2 FQNEAQ (reference sequence). The V and J ends lost 1 base and 5 bases respectively, with 11 bases between them. The CDR3, as DNA: TGTGCCAGCAGCTTAGGGGCCGGCGGTACCGGGGAGCTGTTTTTT. Translation gives CASSLGAGGTGELFF. Supplemented by reference TRBV7-9 and TRBJ2-2, the full variable domain reads DTGVSQNPRHKITKRGQNVTFRCDPISEHNRLYWYRQTLGQGPEFLTYFQNEAQLEKSRLLSDRFSAERPKGSFSTLEIQRTEQGDSAMYLCASSLGAGGTGELFFGEGSRLTVL.

The chain joins TRBV4-3 to TRBJ2-7; D ambiguous. The CDR3 is 15 amino acids. Trimming cost V 0 bases and J 0 bases, with 9 bases left between them. Germline-derived CDR1 and CDR2 are LGHNA and YSLEER. The CDR3 here is CASSQDHHSSYEQYF. The CDR3 bases are TGCGCCAGCAGCCAAGATCACCACAGCTCCTACGAGCAGTACTTC.

The chain recombines TRBV27 with TRBJ2-7; 7 positions match TRBD1. This CDR3 has 16 amino acids. V lost 6 bases to trimming and J lost 4 bases; unmatched junction nucleotides: 15. Germline CDR1 and CDR2: MNHEY and SMNVEV (reference sequence). For the CDR3, the DNA is TGTGCCAGCAGCCGATCGGTGGGGACAGTGGTTTACGAGCAGTACTTC. Residues: CASSRSVGTVVYEQYF.

This chain links TRBV7-3 with TRBJ2-1; D gene unclear. The germline V gene encodes CDR1 SGHTA and CDR2 FQGTGA. This CDR3 has 18 amino acids. V shed 4 bases and J shed 0 bases, with 19 bases lying between them. This CDR3 reads CASSSTSQQASSYNEQFF. The CDR3 DNA reads as TGTGCCAGCAGCTCTACCTCCCAGCAGGCTAGCTCCTACAATGAGCAGTTCTTC. Looking up the rest from reference TRBV7-3 and TRBJ2-1 gives the full variable domain: GAGVSQTPSNKVTEKGKYVELRCDPISGHTALYWYRQSLGQGPEFLIYFQGTGAADDSGLPNDRFFAVRPEGSVSTLKIQRTERGDSAVYLCASSSTSQQASSYNEQFFGPGTRLTVL.

J is TRBJ2-3 and V is TRBV13; 7 bases agree with TRBD2. The V gene end was trimmed by 5 bases and the J gene end by 4 bases; junction bases not matched to a gene: 9. The CDR3 totals 15 residues. Per germline, CDR1 PRHDT and CDR2 FYEKMQ (reference sequence). In DNA, the CDR3 is TGTGCCAGCAGCACCCGGGACTACCCGCCAGATACGCAGTATTTT. As protein: CASSTRDYPPDTQYF.

This rearrangement joins TRBV6-6 to TRBJ1-1, with no clear D. Germline V lookup: CDR1 MNHNY, CDR2 SVGAGI (reference sequence). V lost 5 bases and J 1 base, leaving 11 bases between the germline ends. The CDR3 spans 14 residues. The CDR3 region has the DNA TGTGCCAGCAGTCCACGGATGGAGAACACTGAAGCTTTCTTT. Translation gives CASSPRMENTEAFF.

The genes are TRBV27 and TRBJ1-5; the D gene is possibly TRBD1 (5 bases). With 0 bases removed from V and 4 bases from J, the gap between germline ends came to 7 bases. The CDR3 runs to 14 residues. Germline V gene lookup returns CDR1 MNHEY and CDR2 SMNVEV (reference sequence). CDR3 in DNA: TGTGCCAGCAGTTTATCAGGGGATAATCAGCCCCAGCATTTT. Translated, it gives CASSLSGDNQPQHF.

This chain joins TRBV27 and TRBJ1-1; weak D call: TRBD1 (5 bases). In germline, CDR1 is MNHEY, CDR2 SMNVEV (reference sequence). The V and J ends lost 2 bases and 3 bases respectively, with 10 bases between them. The CDR3 is 14 amino acids. In nucleotides, the CDR3 is TGTGCCAGCAGTTTAGTCGGGGGGGACACTGAAGCTTTCTTT. Protein product: CASSLVGGDTEAFF.